A single sample gave rise to the 7 T cell receptor beta chains below, sequenced in a study of blood T cell repertoires in COVID-19. Some clones are missing from TCRdb's copy, which holds only in-frame ones; the method was immunoSEQ multiplex PCR. The sample has about 55,000 clones; roughly 80% are singletons. The sample comprised peripheral blood. These receptors were collected from a human donor in a cohort sampled during active or convalescent COVID-19.

The rearrangement uses TRBV10-3 and TRBJ2-7; D may be TRBD1 (5 bases). This CDR3 is built from 16 residues. Germline V gives CDR1 ENHRY, CDR2 SYGVKD. The ends were cut back, 6 bases at V and 1 base at J, with 19 bases in the middle. CDR3 DNA sequence: TGTGCCATCAGCCTAATCCAGGGCGGTGGGTCCTACGAGCAGTACTTC. Its protein is CAISLIQGGGSYEQYF.

The chain combines TRBV19 with TRBJ1-5, with D uncertain. CDR3 length: 12 residues. In germline, CDR1 is LNHDA, CDR2 SQIVND (reference sequence). Trimming stripped 7 bases from V and 4 bases from J, with 8 bases between. CDR3 nucleotide sequence: TGTGCCAGTATGATCGGTAATCAGCCCCAGCATTTT. Amino acids: CASMIGNQPQHF. Complete variable domain (other parts from reference TRBV19 and TRBJ1-5): DGGITQSPKYLFRKEGQNVTLSCEQNLNHDAMYWYRQDPGQGLRLIYYSQIVNDFQKGDIAEGYSVSREKKESFPLTVTSAQKNPTAFYLCASMIGNQPQHFGDGTRLSIL.

This chain joins TRBV19 and TRBJ2-2, with 11 bases matching TRBD2. This CDR3 is 16 amino acids long. CDR1 is LNHDA, CDR2 SQIVND, per germline (reference sequence). J lost 4 bases, V lost 6 bases, and 7 bases had no gene match. CDR3 in amino acids: CASRQLAGEGTGELFF. The DNA of the CDR3 is TGTGCCAGTAGGCAACTAGCGGGGGAAGGCACCGGGGAGCTGTTTTTT.

This clone was seen just once. The chain uses TRBV25-1 and TRBJ1-1, with 11 positions matching TRBD1. The V and J ends lost 6 bases and 4 bases, in that order; junction bases with no gene match: 1. Germline CDR1 reads MGHDK; CDR2 reads SYGVNS. This CDR3 contains 13 residues. CDR3 region: CASRGQGATEAFF. The CDR3 coding sequence is TGTGCCAGCAGAGGACAGGGGGCCACTGAAGCTTTCTTT.

This chain connects TRBV19 to TRBJ1-1, with D hard to call. The ends were cut back, 4 bases at V and 5 bases at J, with 17 bases in the middle. The CDR3 runs 15 residues. Looked up from germline, CDR1 is LNHDA and CDR2 is SQIVND (reference sequence). CDR3 bases: TGTGCCAGTAGTAGCCGGCCTCGGCGAGGGACTGAAGCTTTCTTT. Translation: CASSSRPRRGTEAFF.

This chain joins TRBV3-1 (or the pseudogene TRBV3-2) and TRBJ2-5; 7 bases line up with TRBD2. Germline CDR1 and CDR2: LGHDT and YNNKEL (reference sequence). The CDR3 extends over 17 amino acids. Trimming took 0 bases from V and 9 from J; bases not matched to a gene: 16. CDR3 nucleotides: TGTGCCAGCAGCCAAGACATGGGGGGGGACCTCCAGGCGGCCCAGTACTTC. The encoded protein is CASSQDMGGDLQAAQYF.

DNA of the CDR3: TGCAGCGTGCGGGGTGGGGTCGAGCAGTACTTC. Translating it yields CSVRGGVEQYF. The chain employs TRBV29-1 and TRBJ2-7; perhaps TRBD2 as D (6 bases). Trimming pared 6 bases from V and 6 bases from J, leaving 12 bases between. CDR1 is SQVTM, CDR2 ANQGSEA, per germline. The CDR3 totals 11 residues.